These T cell receptor beta chains were read from a single sample in a study of blood T cell repertoires in COVID-19. The data were produced by immunoSEQ multiplex PCR, yet TCRdb's version contains in-frame clones alone and is incomplete. The sample consists of roughly 300,000 clones, 87% of them appearing once. The sample consisted of PBMCs or T cells enriched from blood (not recorded which). Receptor source: a woman aged 25-40 years who had recovered from COVID-19. Both conserved end residues are part of each CDR3. Fields, in order: V gene, CDR3 protein.

TRBV19 | CASSVLQNNEKLFF
TRBV28 | CASSYPRTGGSYNSPLHF
TRBV30 | CAWSVSGRAREKLFF
TRBV5-1 | CASSGKDRDGYDSPLHF
TRBV7-2 | CASSLGTGGRYEQYF
TRBV27 | CASSPAGRNTEAFF
TRBV3-1/TRBV3-2 | CASSPRRTGDTGELFF
TRBV7-8 | CASSQLAGGLLHEQFF
TRBV10-2 | CASSGLSGQGADTEAFF
TRBV2 | CASSKTDVSGNTIYF
TRBV14 | CASSQVGGSATETQYF
TRBV7-2 | CASSLHGLAGSPATQYF
TRBV7-9 | CASSNRTGWGYTF
TRBV6-5 | CAADNSNQPQHF